One sample yielded the 32 T cell receptor beta chains listed below, sequenced in a study of blood T cell repertoires in COVID-19. The repertoire was sequenced with immunoSEQ multiplex PCR; TCRdb's copy has only in-frame clones and lacks some. The repertoire holds about 170,000 clones, roughly 90% seen once, with approximately 9.9% in the top ten. The sequenced sample consisted of peripheral blood. These receptors came from a woman aged 60-75 years with COVID-19, enrolled during active disease.

The rearrangement links TRBV4-1 to TRBJ2-7; 9 nucleotides align to TRBD2. This CDR3 has 16 amino acids. Per the germline V gene, CDR1 is MGHRA and CDR2 is YSYEKL. V trimming: 2 bases; J trimming: 2 bases; junction bases outside the gene matches: 7. The CDR3 is CASSQSGTSLTYEQYF. The CDR3 DNA is TGCGCCAGCAGCCAATCCGGGACTAGCTTGACCTACGAGCAGTACTTC.

The chain recombines TRBV24-1 with TRBJ2-5; D is perhaps TRBD1 (6 bases). Germline V gene lookup returns CDR1 KGHDR and CDR2 SFDVKD. V was clipped by 4 bases and J by 2 bases, with 13 bases between them. The CDR3 spans 15 residues. The CDR3, as DNA: TGTGCCACCAGTGACCCGAGGACAGCTCAAGAGACCCAGTACTTC. Translating it yields CATSDPRTAQETQYF.

The chain has TRBV10-3 and TRBJ1-1; 9 nucleotides agree with TRBD1. The CDR3 sequence is 13 residues long. Germline V CDR1 and CDR2: ENHRY, SYGVKD. V lost 6 bases and J lost 4; bases outside the gene matches: 3. CDR3 protein: CAIRTGGSTEAFF. The CDR3 DNA reads TGTGCCATCAGGACAGGGGGGTCCACTGAAGCTTTCTTT.

The genes are TRBV19 and TRBJ1-6, with 11 bases that match TRBD1. V lost 3 bases, J lost 9 bases, and 4 bases stayed unmatched. Germline lookup yields CDR1 LNHDA and CDR2 SQIVND (reference sequence). The CDR3 sequence is 15 residues long. CDR3 amino acids: CASSMAGTGGSPLHF. Written as DNA, the CDR3 is TGTGCCAGTAGTATGGCAGGGACAGGGGGTTCACCCCTCCACTTT.

The chain is built from TRBV7-3 and TRBJ2-1; 8 bases are shared with TRBD1. V shed 5 bases and J 0 bases; nucleotides not matched to a gene: 9. This CDR3 spans 17 amino acids. Germline CDR1 and CDR2: SGHTA and FQGTGA. The CDR3 loop is CASSPRDRSSSYNEQFF. CDR3 coding DNA: TGTGCCAGCAGCCCCAGGGACAGGTCGAGCTCCTACAATGAGCAGTTCTTC.

The chain is built from TRBV5-6 and TRBJ2-7; possibly TRBD1 for D (5 bases). The ends were cut back, 4 bases at V and 0 bases at J, with 14 bases in the middle. Germline V lookup: CDR1 SGHDT, CDR2 YYEEEE. The CDR3 runs to 15 residues. This chain's CDR3 is CASSRGHRSSYEQYF. The CDR3 bases are TGTGCCAGCAGCAGAGGACACAGGAGCTCCTACGAGCAGTACTTC.

The chain links TRBV24-1 to TRBJ1-5, with TRBD1 matching over 10 bases. Trimming cost V 5 bases and J 7 bases; bases outside gene matches: 7. CDR3 length: 15 residues. Germline V gene data show CDR1 as KGHDR and CDR2 as SFDVKD. The DNA of the CDR3 is TGTGCCACCAGTGCTTCGGACAGGGGGAGCCAGCCCCAGCATTTT. This encodes CATSASDRGSQPQHF.

The rearrangement joins TRBV5-1 to TRBJ2-1; D unresolved. In germline, CDR1 is SGHRS, CDR2 YFSETQ. This CDR3 region has 15 residues. V gave up 4 bases and J gave up 7 bases, with 18 bases separating them. The CDR3 reads CASSLQSPAANEQFF. The DNA of the CDR3 is TGCGCCAGCAGCCTGCAGTCACCCGCGGCAAATGAGCAGTTCTTC.

The V gene is TRBV28, the J gene TRBJ1-6; 9 positions match TRBD1. The CDR3 is 12 amino acids. The germline V gene has CDR1 MDHEN and CDR2 SYDVKM. V lost 11 bases and J lost 9; bases outside the gene matches: 5. In nucleotides, the CDR3 is TGTGCCCATGGGACAGGGAGTTCACCCCTCCACTTT. It is translated as CAHGTGSSPLHF.

The chain couples TRBV28 to TRBJ2-1, with TRBD2 matching over 7 bases. The J segment lost 1 base and the V segment lost 8 bases, leaving 8 bases of the junction unmatched. The CDR3 totals 15 residues. CDR1 is MDHEN and CDR2 is SYDVKM in the germline V gene. CDR3 residues: CASQSGIGSYNEQFF. CDR3 bases: TGTGCCAGCCAAAGCGGGATTGGGTCCTACAATGAGCAGTTCTTC.

The J gene is TRBJ2-1, the V gene TRBV9, with D unresolved. CDR1 is SGDLS and CDR2 is YYNGEE in the germline V gene. The length of the CDR3 is 15 residues. Trimming took 0 bases from V and 4 from J, leaving 11 bases between them. The CDR3 spells CASSVAAPEYNEQFF. CDR3 nucleotide sequence: TGTGCCAGCAGCGTAGCAGCGCCGGAATACAATGAGCAGTTCTTC.

The chain joins TRBV7-9 to TRBJ1-4, with unresolved D. V lost 3 bases to trimming and J lost 1 base, with 12 bases between them. Germline values: CDR1 SEHNR, CDR2 FQNEAQ (reference sequence). This CDR3 contains 16 residues. In DNA, the CDR3 is TGTGCCAGCAGCTTCCCAATCATAGAAACTAATGAAAAACTGTTTTTT. Amino acids: CASSFPIIETNEKLFF. Drawing the rest from reference TRBV7-9 and TRBJ1-4, the complete variable domain is DTGVSQNPRHKITKRGQNVTFRCDPISEHNRLYWYRQTLGQGPEFLTYFQNEAQLEKSRLLSDRFSAERPKGSFSTLEIQRTEQGDSAMYLCASSFPIIETNEKLFFGSGTQLSVL.

V gene TRBV15 combines with J gene TRBJ2-1; 8 bases match TRBD1. This CDR3 has 16 residues. The trim removed 11 bases at V and 0 bases at J, leaving 12 bases unmatched. Germline CDR1 and CDR2: LNHNV and YYDKDF (reference sequence). The DNA of the CDR3 is TGTGCCGCAGGACAGGGCTTTGCTTTCTCCTACAATGAGCAGTTCTTC. Its translation is CAAGQGFAFSYNEQFF.

The gene calls are TRBV19 and TRBJ2-1, with 8 bases aligning to TRBD2. This CDR3 has 15 residues. Looked up from germline, CDR1 is LNHDA and CDR2 is SQIVND (reference sequence). Trimming removed 2 bases from V and 4 bases from J; junction bases left unmatched: 4. CDR3 sequence: CASSIWGGGYNEQFF. CDR3 nucleotide sequence: TGTGCCAGTAGTATATGGGGCGGGGGGTACAATGAGCAGTTCTTC.

V gene TRBV6-5 combines with J gene TRBJ2-7, with D perhaps TRBD1 (6 bases). V was trimmed by 6 bases and J by 2 bases, leaving 14 bases between them. This CDR3 is built from 14 residues. Germline loops: CDR1 MNHEY, CDR2 SVGAGI. This chain's CDR3 is CASRPTGLTYEQYF. DNA of the CDR3: TGTGCCAGCAGGCCGACAGGACTTACCTACGAGCAGTACTTC.

The chain uses TRBV5-4 and TRBJ2-7; maybe TRBD2 (5 bases). CDR3 length: 13 amino acids. Looked up from germline, CDR1 is SGHNT and CDR2 is YYREEE (reference sequence). With 4 bases removed from V and 2 bases from J, the gap between germline ends came to 10 bases. CDR3 sequence: CASSPTGTYEQYF. The CDR3 coding sequence is TGTGCCAGCAGCCCGACGGGGACCTACGAGCAGTACTTC.

There are a few counts of this clone. The chain employs TRBV19 and TRBJ2-1; TRBD2 matches 13 bases. The CDR3 sequence is 16 residues long. In germline, CDR1 is LNHDA, CDR2 SQIVND (reference sequence). Trimming removed 6 bases from V and 2 bases from J; junction bases left unmatched: 4. The CDR3 DNA reads TGTGCCAGTAGGCAGGGGACTAGCGGGGCCTACAATGAGCAGTTCTTC. It is translated as CASRQGTSGAYNEQFF.

This chain joins TRBV12-2 and TRBJ1-6. TRBV12-2 constitutes a pseudogene. The CDR3 contains 18 residues. CDR3 bases: TGTGCAAGTCGCTTAATACCGGTAAAAGGAGAAAATAATTCACCCCTCCACTTT. It translates to CASRLIPVKGENNSPLHF.

The sample holds many counts of this clone. The chain is built from TRBV19 and TRBJ1-2; no firm D call. Germline V CDR1 and CDR2: LNHDA, SQIVND (reference sequence). The CDR3 sequence is 11 residues long. V lost 5 bases and J lost 13, with 14 bases in between. The CDR3 region has the DNA TGTGCCAGTAGTGACCGGACTGATCCCACCTTC. Its protein is CASSDRTDPTF. Together with reference TRBV19 and TRBJ1-2, the CDR3 gives the full variable domain: DGGITQSPKYLFRKEGQNVTLSCEQNLNHDAMYWYRQDPGQGLRLIYYSQIVNDFQKGDIAEGYSVSREKKESFPLTVTSAQKNPTAFYLCASSDRTDPTFGSGTRLTVV.

The rearrangement joins TRBV19 to TRBJ1-2; a weak D match, TRBD1 (5 bases). From germline, CDR1 is LNHDA and CDR2 SQIVND (reference sequence). V was clipped by 2 bases and J by 1 base, with 14 bases between them. CDR3 size: 16 residues. The CDR3 DNA sequence: TGTGCCAGTAGTATAAGGGGAATACCCAATAACTATGGCTACACCTTC. It codes for CASSIRGIPNNYGYTF. Supplemented by reference TRBV19 and TRBJ1-2, the full variable domain reads DGGITQSPKYLFRKEGQNVTLSCEQNLNHDAMYWYRQDPGQGLRLIYYSQIVNDFQKGDIAEGYSVSREKKESFPLTVTSAQKNPTAFYLCASSIRGIPNNYGYTFGSGTRLTVV.

This chain joins TRBV18 and TRBJ2-7, with 10 bases fitting TRBD1. From germline, CDR1 is KGHSH and CDR2 LQKENI. This CDR3 spans 15 amino acids. Germline trimming cut 4 bases from V and 4 bases from J; bases unmatched to any gene: 7. The CDR3: CASSRPGQGLYEQYF. The CDR3 DNA sequence: TGTGCCAGCTCACGACCGGGACAGGGGTTGTACGAGCAGTACTTC.

This clone has a single count. The rearrangement joins TRBV6-2 or TRBV6-3 to TRBJ1-5; D remains unclear. V was pared by 2 bases and J by 5 bases, with 13 bases between. Per germline, CDR1 MNHEY and CDR2 SVGEGT. The CDR3 has 15 residues. The CDR3 DNA follows: TGTGCCAGCAGTTACGCAGGATCGGCGCATCAGCCCCAGCATTTT. Its translation is CASSYAGSAHQPQHF.

The CDR3 nucleotides are TGCGCCAGCAGCTGGAGGGGCAGATTGAACACTGAAGCTTTCTTT. Translation gives CASSWRGRLNTEAFF. The genes are TRBV5-1 and TRBJ1-1; maybe TRBD1 (5 bases). V was cut by 3 bases and J by 0 bases, with 12 bases left in between. Germline CDR1 SGHRS, CDR2 YFSETQ. This CDR3 has 15 residues.

V is TRBV27 and J is TRBJ2-1; 8 bases line up with TRBD2. This CDR3 has 14 residues. In germline, CDR1 is MNHEY, CDR2 SMNVEV (reference sequence). The ends lost 2 bases at V and 4 bases at J; junction bases unmatched: 1. This chain's CDR3 is CASSLPGGYNEQFF. The CDR3 DNA is TGTGCCAGCAGTTTACCGGGAGGGTACAATGAGCAGTTCTTC.

V and J are TRBV9 and TRBJ2-3, with 8 bases lining up with TRBD2. Germline V gene sequence: CDR1 SGDLS, CDR2 YYNGEE. This CDR3 comprises 16 residues. The ends lost 3 bases at V and 2 bases at J; junction bases unmatched: 8. The CDR3 DNA reads TGTGCCAGCAGCGGACCCTCTAGCGGGCACACAGATACGCAGTATTTT. Translation: CASSGPSSGHTDTQYF.

The chain recombines TRBV6-5 with TRBJ2-3; maybe TRBD2 (6 bases). From germline, CDR1 is MNHEY and CDR2 SVGAGI. The CDR3 length is 15 residues. V was pared by 7 bases and J by 0 bases, with 14 bases between. The CDR3 region has the DNA TGTGCCAGCAAGAAGACGGGAGCTAGCACAGATACGCAGTATTTT. Its translation: CASKKTGASTDTQYF.

The chain uses TRBV7-2 and TRBJ1-3; a weak D match, TRBD1 (5 bases). The CDR3 spans 16 residues. V dropped 5 bases and J dropped 1 base, with 15 bases sitting between them. Germline V CDR1 and CDR2: SGHTA, FQGNSA. The CDR3 sequence is CASSPWGRESGNTIYF. The CDR3 DNA sequence: TGTGCCAGCAGCCCGTGGGGGAGGGAATCTGGAAACACCATATATTTT. Full variable domain (missing parts from reference TRBV7-2 and TRBJ1-3): GAGVSQSPSNKVTEKGKDVELRCDPISGHTALYWYRQSLGQGLEFLIYFQGNSAPDKSGLPSDRFSAERTGGSVSTLTIQRTQQEDSAVYLCASSPWGRESGNTIYFGEGSWLTVV.

The chain uses TRBV11-3 and TRBJ2-7; 7 positions match TRBD2. J was trimmed by 4 bases and V by 1 base; bases with no gene match: 10. The CDR3 sequence is 16 residues long. Per the germline V gene, CDR1 is SGHNT and CDR2 is YENEEA. The CDR3 loop reads CASSLVLAAGLYEQYF. The CDR3 DNA is TGTGCCAGCAGCTTAGTACTGGCAGCGGGGCTATACGAGCAGTACTTC.

This chain links TRBV30 with TRBJ1-1; D is ambiguous. Per the germline V gene, CDR1 is GTSNPN and CDR2 is SVGIG (reference sequence). The V end was cut by 4 bases, the J end by 5 bases, with 14 bases between. CDR3 size: 13 residues. CDR3 sequence: CAWTDSRRTEAFF. The DNA for the CDR3 is TGTGCCTGGACGGACTCTCGAAGAACTGAAGCTTTCTTT.

This rearrangement joins TRBV28 to TRBJ2-1; TRBD2 matches 10 bases. CDR1 is MDHEN, CDR2 SYDVKM, per germline. The CDR3 has 15 residues. The trim removed 8 bases at V and 7 bases at J, leaving 11 bases unmatched. CDR3 sequence reads: CASLPSGSKANEQFF. In nucleotides, the CDR3 is TGTGCCAGCCTACCTAGCGGGAGTAAGGCTAATGAGCAGTTCTTC.

The count of this clone is one. The rearrangement links TRBV5-1 to TRBJ1-1; no reliable D call. Trimming pared 2 bases from V and 3 bases from J, leaving 8 bases between. The CDR3 runs to 13 residues. CDR1 is SGHRS and CDR2 is YFSETQ in the germline V gene. The CDR3 DNA is TGCGCCAGCAGCTTTTCCCCCGACACTGAAGCTTTCTTT. Its protein is CASSFSPDTEAFF.

The chain combines TRBV13 with TRBJ2-4; D ambiguous. The CDR3 has 17 amino acids. V was clipped by 3 bases and J by 0 bases, with 15 bases between them. Germline CDR1 PRHDT, CDR2 FYEKMQ (reference sequence). Here the CDR3 DNA reads TGTGCCAGCAGCTTGGCCCTCAGTGGCCTAGCCAAAAACATTCAGTACTTC. Its protein product is CASSLALSGLAKNIQYF. Together with reference TRBV13 and TRBJ2-4, the CDR3 gives the full variable domain: AAGVIQSPRHLIKEKRETATLKCYPIPRHDTVYWYQQGPGQDPQFLISFYEKMQSDKGSIPDRFSAQQFSDYHSELNMSSLELGDSALYFCASSLALSGLAKNIQYFGAGTRLSVL.